This T cell receptor (beta chain) was documented in a study of shared clonotypes between healthy human individuals. Genomic DNA per cell subset filled all wells of several immunoSEQ plates. TCRdb's copy holds only in-frame clones and misses some; the assay was immunoSEQ multiplex PCR. The sample contains more than 400,000 clones, about 95% of which appear only once. This CDR3 comprises 16 residues. The J segment lost 5 bases and the V segment lost 4 bases, leaving 7 bases of the junction unmatched. Germline loops: CDR1 SNHLY, CDR2 FYNNEI. This sequence joins TRBV2 and TRBJ2-5; TRBD2 matches at 13 bases. This clonotype was sampled from a woman aged 30 to 39 in good health. The sample comprised naive CD4+ T cells sorted from blood. Subset of the sample: CD45RA+ positively selected. DNA of the CDR3: TGTGCCAGCAGTGCCGGACTAGCGGGAGTTCGGGAGACCCAGTACTTC. Translation: CASSAGLAGVRETQYF.